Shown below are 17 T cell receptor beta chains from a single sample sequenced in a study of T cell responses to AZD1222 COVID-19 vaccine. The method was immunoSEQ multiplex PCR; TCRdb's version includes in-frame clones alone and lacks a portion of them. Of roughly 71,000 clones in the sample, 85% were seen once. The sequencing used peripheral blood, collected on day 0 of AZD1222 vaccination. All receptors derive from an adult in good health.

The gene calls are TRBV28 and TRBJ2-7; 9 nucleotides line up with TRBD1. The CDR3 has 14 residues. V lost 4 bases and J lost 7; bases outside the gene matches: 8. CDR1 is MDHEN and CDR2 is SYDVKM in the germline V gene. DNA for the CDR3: TGTGCCAGCAGTTCACGGACAGGGGAGAGGGAGCAGTACTTC. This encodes CASSSRTGEREQYF.

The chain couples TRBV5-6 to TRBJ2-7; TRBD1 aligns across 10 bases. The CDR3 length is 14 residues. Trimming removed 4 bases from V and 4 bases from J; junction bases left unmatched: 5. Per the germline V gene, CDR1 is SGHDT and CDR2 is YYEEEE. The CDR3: CASSRGQGNYEQYF. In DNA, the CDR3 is TGTGCCAGCAGCAGGGGACAGGGGAATTACGAGCAGTACTTC.

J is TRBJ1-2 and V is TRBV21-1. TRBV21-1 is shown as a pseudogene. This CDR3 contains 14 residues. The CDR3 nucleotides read TGTGCCAGCAGCAAAGCGCCGGGGAACTATGGCTACACCTTC. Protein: CASSKAPGNYGYTF.

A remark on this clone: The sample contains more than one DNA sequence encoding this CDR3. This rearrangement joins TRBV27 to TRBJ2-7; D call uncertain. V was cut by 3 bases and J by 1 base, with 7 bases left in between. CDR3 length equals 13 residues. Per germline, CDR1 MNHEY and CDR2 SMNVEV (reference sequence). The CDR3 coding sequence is TGTGCCAGCAGTTTGGCTGGGTCCTACGAGCAGTACTTC. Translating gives CASSLAGSYEQYF.

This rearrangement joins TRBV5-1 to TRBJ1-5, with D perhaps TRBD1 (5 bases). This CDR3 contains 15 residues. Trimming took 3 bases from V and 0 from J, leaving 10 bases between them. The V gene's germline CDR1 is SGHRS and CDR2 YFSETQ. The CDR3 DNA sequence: TGCGCCAGCAGCTGGGACGGGTCTAGCAATCAGCCCCAGCATTTT. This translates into CASSWDGSSNQPQHF.

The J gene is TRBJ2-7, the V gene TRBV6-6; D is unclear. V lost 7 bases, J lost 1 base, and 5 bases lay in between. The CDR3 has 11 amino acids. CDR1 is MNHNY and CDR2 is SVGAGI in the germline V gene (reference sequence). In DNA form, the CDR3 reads TGTGCCAGCACTAAATCCTACGAGCAGTACTTC. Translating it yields CASTKSYEQYF.

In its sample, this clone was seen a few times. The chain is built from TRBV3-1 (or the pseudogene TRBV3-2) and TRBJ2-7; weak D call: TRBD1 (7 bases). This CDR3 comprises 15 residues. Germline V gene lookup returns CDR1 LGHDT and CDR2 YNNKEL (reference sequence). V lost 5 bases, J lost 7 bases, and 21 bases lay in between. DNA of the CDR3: TGTGCCAGCAGCATGATTGACAGGGAGGTGAGGGAGCAGTACTTC. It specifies CASSMIDREVREQYF.

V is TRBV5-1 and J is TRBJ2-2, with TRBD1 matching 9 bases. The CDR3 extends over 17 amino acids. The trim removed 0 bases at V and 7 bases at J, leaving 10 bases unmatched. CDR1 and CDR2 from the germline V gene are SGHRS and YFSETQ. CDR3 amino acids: CASSLGSGQGRNGELFF. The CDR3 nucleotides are TGCGCCAGCAGCTTGGGATCGGGACAGGGACGAAACGGGGAGCTGTTTTTT.

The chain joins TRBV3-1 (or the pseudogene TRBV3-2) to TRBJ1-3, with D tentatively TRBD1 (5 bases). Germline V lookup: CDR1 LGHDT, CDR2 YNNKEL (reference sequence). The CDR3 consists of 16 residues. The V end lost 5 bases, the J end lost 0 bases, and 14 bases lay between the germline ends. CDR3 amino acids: CASSSPGPSSGNTIYF. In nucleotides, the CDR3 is TGTGCCAGCAGCTCACCGGGGCCTAGCTCTGGAAACACCATATATTTT.

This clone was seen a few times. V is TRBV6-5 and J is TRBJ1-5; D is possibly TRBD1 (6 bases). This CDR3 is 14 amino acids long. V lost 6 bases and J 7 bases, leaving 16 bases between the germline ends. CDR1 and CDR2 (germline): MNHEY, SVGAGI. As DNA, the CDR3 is TGTGCCAGCAGGGGGGCAGGGGCGGTACAGCCCCAGCATTTT. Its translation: CASRGAGAVQPQHF.

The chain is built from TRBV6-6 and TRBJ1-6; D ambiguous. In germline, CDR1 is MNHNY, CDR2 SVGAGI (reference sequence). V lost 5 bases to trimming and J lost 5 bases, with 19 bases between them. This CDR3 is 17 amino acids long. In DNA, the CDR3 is TGTGCCAGCAGTCTAAATGGACTGGCAGGAGATAATTCACCCCTCCACTTT. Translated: CASSLNGLAGDNSPLHF.

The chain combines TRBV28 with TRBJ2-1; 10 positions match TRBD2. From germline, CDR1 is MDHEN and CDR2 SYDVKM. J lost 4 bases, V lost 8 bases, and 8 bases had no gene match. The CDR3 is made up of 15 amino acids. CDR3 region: CASASSGGLYNEQFF. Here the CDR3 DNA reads TGTGCCAGCGCGTCTAGCGGGGGACTATACAATGAGCAGTTCTTC.

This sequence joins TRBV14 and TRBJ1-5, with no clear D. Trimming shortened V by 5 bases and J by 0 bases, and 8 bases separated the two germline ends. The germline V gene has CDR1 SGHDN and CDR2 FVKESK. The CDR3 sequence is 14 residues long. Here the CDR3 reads CASSKGGSNQPQHF. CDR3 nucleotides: TGTGCCAGCAGCAAAGGTGGTAGCAATCAGCCCCAGCATTTT. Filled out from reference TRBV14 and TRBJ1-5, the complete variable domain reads EAGVTQFPSHSVIEKGQTVTLRCDPISGHDNLYWYRRVMGKEIKFLLHFVKESKQDESGMPNNRFLAERTGGTYSTLKVQPAELEDSGVYFCASSKGGSNQPQHFGDGTRLSIL.

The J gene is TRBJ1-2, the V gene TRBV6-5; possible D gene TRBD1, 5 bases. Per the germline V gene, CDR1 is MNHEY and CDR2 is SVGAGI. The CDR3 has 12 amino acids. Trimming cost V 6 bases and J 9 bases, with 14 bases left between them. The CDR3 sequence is CASSYGTASYTF. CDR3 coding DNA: TGTGCCAGCAGCTACGGGACGGCCAGCTACACCTTC.

The CDR3: CASSKDLGRRGRNTGELFF. The CDR3 DNA reads as TGTGCCAGCAGCAAAGACCTGGGACGTCGGGGGCGGAACACCGGGGAGCTGTTTTTT. The chain is built from TRBV21-1 and TRBJ2-2. TRBV21-1 is termed a pseudogene. This CDR3 is 19 amino acids long.

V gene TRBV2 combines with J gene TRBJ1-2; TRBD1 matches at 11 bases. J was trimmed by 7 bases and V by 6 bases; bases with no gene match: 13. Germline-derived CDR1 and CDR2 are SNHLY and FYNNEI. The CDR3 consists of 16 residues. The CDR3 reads CASRRSNGTGGSGYTF. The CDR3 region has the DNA TGTGCCAGCAGGAGATCGAACGGGACAGGGGGTTCTGGCTACACCTTC.

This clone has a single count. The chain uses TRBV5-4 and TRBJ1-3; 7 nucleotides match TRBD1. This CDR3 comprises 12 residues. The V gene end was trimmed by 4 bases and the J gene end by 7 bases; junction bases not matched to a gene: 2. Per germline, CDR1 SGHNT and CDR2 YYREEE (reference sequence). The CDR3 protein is CASSMTGNTIYF. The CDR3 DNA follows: TGTGCCAGCAGCATGACAGGGAACACCATATATTTT.